This T cell receptor beta chain was captured by sequencing in a study of blood T cell repertoires in COVID-19. At the level of the study: Italy, Spain and the United States were the sources of the convalescent and acute COVID-19 samples.

Source study methods: Cell counts per sample came from amplifying reference gene primers. Profiling relied on immunoSEQ multiplex PCR, and the TCRdb table lists in-frame clones only, not all of them. That table supplies the V and J calls and clone size; D and trimming were determined from the DNA. Of about 130,000 clones listed, about 80% are singletons. Trimming pared 5 bases from V and 1 base from J, leaving 12 bases between. The CDR3 runs 15 residues. Germline CDR1 KGHSH, CDR2 LQKENI. This chain joins TRBV18 and TRBJ1-5; no clear D. The receptor comes from a man aged 50-59 years who had recovered from COVID-19. The specimen was PBMCs or T cells enriched from blood (not recorded which). The DNA for the CDR3 is TGTGCCAGCTCAACTAACCTTGGAAGCAATCAGCCCCAGCATTTT. This encodes CASSTNLGSNQPQHF.